A selection of T cell receptor beta chains follows, all from one sample in a study of control samples from healthy donors and cancer patients. TCRdb's table, derived via immunoSEQ multiplex PCR, lists solely in-frame clones and lacks some. The sample yields 110,000 or so clones, over 75% seen once. Sequences were obtained from blood. The receptors shown here come from a human donor in good health. The donor label of this sample is uncertain. Both conserved end residues are part of each CDR3. A D gene is named only where the DNA matches it firmly. For some rows the clone size is stated as once, few or many, or as a class when expanded; others skip it.

. . TRBJ1-2 TRBV9 TGTGCCAGCAGCGCCTTGAACGCCAAAGCTAACTATGGCTACACCTTC CASSALNAKANYGYTF
. . TRBJ2-1 TRBV19 TGTGCCAGTAGTATAGGGAACAGGGCTAATGAGCAGTTCTTC CASSIGNRANEQFF
. . TRBJ1-4 TRBV24-1 TGTGCCACCAGTGACCCCGGGACATCAAATGAAAAACTGTTTTTT CATSDPGTSNEKLFF
. TRBD1 TRBJ2-5 TRBV5-6 TGTGCCAGCTTGGGTCAGGGGGCTGGAGAGACCCAGTACTTC CASLGQGAGETQYF
once . TRBJ1-1 TRBV19 TGTGCCAGTAGTGGGGGCAGTTATGACACTGAAGCTTTCTTT CASSGGSYDTEAFF
. TRBD1 TRBJ1-2 TRBV19 TGTGCCAGTAGTCTGGGGACAGGGAAGTATGGCTACACCTTC CASSLGTGKYGYTF
few . TRBJ1-2 TRBV7-9 TGTGCCAGCAGCTTTACCGGGCCGCGATCGCAGGGCTACACCTTC CASSFTGPRSQGYTF
. . TRBJ1-2 TRBV18 TGTGCCAGCTCAACCGGGACGGGAAACTATGGCTACACCTTC CASSTGTGNYGYTF
. . TRBJ1-1 TRBV4-2 TGTGCCAGCAGCCTTACAGGGCGTGAAGCTTTCTTT CASSLTGREAFF
. TRBD1 TRBJ1-3 TRBV2 TGTGCCAGCACGGACAGGGCAAGGTCTGGAAACACCATATATTTT CASTDRARSGNTIYF
. . TRBJ1-1 TRBV13 TGTGCCAGCAGCTTCGAGGGGATGAACACTGAAGCTTTCTTT CASSFEGMNTEAFF
. . TRBJ2-1 TRBV6-1 TGTGCCAGCAGTGAAGCGGGCAGCCACAATGAGCAGTTCTTC CASSEAGSHNEQFF
few TRBD1 TRBJ2-7 TRBV14 TGTGCCAGCAGCCAAGATTGGACAGGGTACTACGAGCAGTACTTC CASSQDWTGYYEQYF
. . TRBJ1-6 TRBV2 TGTGCCAGCACCGAGGGATCGAATTCACCCCTCCACTTT CASTEGSNSPLHF
. . TRBJ1-2 TRBV6-1 TGTGCCAGCAGTGAGGCCCCGGAAGCGGGTGGCTACACCTTC CASSEAPEAGGYTF
. . TRBJ1-1 TRBV5-1 TGCGCCAGCAGCCCCGGGGGGGACACTGAAGCTTTCTTT CASSPGGDTEAFF
. TRBD1 TRBJ1-4 TRBV11-2 TGTGCCAGCAGCTTAGGAACAGGGGATGAAAAACTGTTTTTT CASSLGTGDEKLFF
. . TRBJ1-1 TRBV2 TGTGCCAGCAAGGCAGGTGTTTACGCTTTCTTT CASKAGVYAFF
few . TRBJ1-1 TRBV9 TGTGCCAGCAGCGTAGTAAGGGGGGGACAAGCTTTCTTT CASSVVRGGQAFF
. TRBD2 TRBJ2-1 TRBV30 TGTGCCTGGAGTTTGGGACTAGCGGGGGGCCCAGATGAGCAGTTCTTC CAWSLGLAGGPDEQFF
. . TRBJ1-1 TRBV18 TGTGCCAGCTCCTCGGACATTTCGAACACTGAAGCTTTCTTT CASSSDISNTEAFF
. . TRBJ1-3 TRBV4-1 TGCGCCAGCAGCCAAGATTCCCAGACCGTTCCTGGAAACACCATATATTTT CASSQDSQTVPGNTIYF
. . TRBJ2-1 TRBV6-5 TGTGCCAGCAGCCCGGGACATGGATTCAATGAGCAGTTCTTC CASSPGHGFNEQFF
. TRBD2 TRBJ2-2 TRBV9 TGTGCCAGCAGCGTATATTGGGGACTAGCGAACACCGGGGAGCTGTTTTTT CASSVYWGLANTGELFF
. . TRBJ2-1 TRBV28 TGTGCCAGCAGCGCGATCGTTGGAGCCACTTCCTACAATGAGCAGTTCTTC CASSAIVGATSYNEQFF
. . TRBJ2-6 TRBV7-3 TGTGCCAGCAGCTCAAGGACCCCAATTTCCTCTGGGGCCAACGTCCTGACTTTC CASSSRTPISSGANVLTF
few . TRBJ2-1 TRBV28 TGTGCCAGCAGTCGGGGCGCTTACAATGAGCAGTTCTTC CASSRGAYNEQFF
. . TRBJ1-3 TRBV7-2 TGTGCCAGCAGCTTTTTGATATCTGGAAACACCATATATTTT CASSFLISGNTIYF
. . TRBJ1-2 TRBV5-5 TGTGCCAGCAGCCCTAGGGGTCGGACAGATCCTAACTATGGCTACACCTTC CASSPRGRTDPNYGYTF
. TRBD2 TRBJ2-5 TRBV27 TGTGCCAGCAGTCCGCGGACTAGCAGGACCCAGTACTTC CASSPRTSRTQYF
. . TRBJ1-5 TRBV7-9 TGTGCCAGCAGCTTAGGCCAGAATCAGCCCCAGCATTTT CASSLGQNQPQHF
. TRBD1 TRBJ1-3 TRBV19 TGTGCCAGTAGCCAGAACTGGGACAGTAGGAACACCATATATTTT CASSQNWDSRNTIYF
. . TRBJ2-5 TRBV10-3 TGTGCCATCAGTGAGTCAGGGAGACAAGAGACCCAGTACTTC CAISESGRQETQYF
. . TRBJ1-1 TRBV3-1/TRBV3-2 TGTGCCAGCAGCCAGGGGAGGGCGAACACTGAAGCTTTCTTT CASSQGRANTEAFF
. . TRBJ1-5 TRBV28 TGTGCCAGCACCCCTAATCAGCCCCAGCATTTT CASTPNQPQHF
. . TRBJ1-1 TRBV18 TGTGCCAGCTCACCACCCCTGAACACTGAAGCTTTCTTT CASSPPLNTEAFF
. . TRBJ1-1 TRBV12-3/TRBV12-4 TGTGCCAGCAGTCTTTCAGGGGTGACTGAAGCTTTCTTT CASSLSGVTEAFF
. TRBD1 TRBJ2-6 TRBV18 TGTGCCAGCTCACCAGAGACAGGGGCGAGTGGGGCCAACGTCCTGACTTTC CASSPETGASGANVLTF
. . TRBJ1-1 TRBV5-1 TGCGCCAGCAGCTTGCGGACAGAGAACACTGAAGCTTTCTTT CASSLRTENTEAFF
. TRBD1 TRBJ1-4 TRBV5-1 TGCGCCAGCAGCCCTACAGGGGGCCCGGGTGAAAAACTGTTTTTT CASSPTGGPGEKLFF
. . TRBJ2-1 TRBV5-1 TGCGCCAGCAGCATAGACAATGAGCAGTTCTTC CASSIDNEQFF
. . TRBJ1-2 TRBV19 TGTGCCAGTAGTATAGAGCGGACCTATGGCTACACCTTC CASSIERTYGYTF
. TRBD1 TRBJ1-4 TRBV10-2 TGCGCCAGCAGAGAACAGGGGGCGCATGAAAAACTGTTTTTT CASREQGAHEKLFF
. . TRBJ2-3 TRBV7-9 TGTGCCAGCAGCTTAATGTCGGGCGATCAGTATTTT CASSLMSGDQYF
. . TRBJ2-7 TRBV27 TGTGCCAGCAGTCCAACGACTCATTATTCCTACGAGCAGTACTTC CASSPTTHYSYEQYF
. TRBD2 TRBJ2-2 TRBV11-3 TGTGCCAGCAGCTCCCCCGCTAGCGGGGAGAACACCGGGGAGCTGTTTTTT CASSSPASGENTGELFF
. . TRBJ2-3 TRBV9 TGTGCCAGCAGCGTCCACGGTAGCACAGATACGCAGTATTTT CASSVHGSTDTQYF
. . TRBJ2-2 TRBV6-5 TGTGCCAGCTGTAAATCAGGGTGGACCACCGGGGAGCTGTTTTTT CASCKSGWTTGELFF
. . TRBJ1-5 TRBV6-6 TGTGCCAGCAGTTACTTAGGGGAGGTCAATCAGCCCCAGCATTTT CASSYLGEVNQPQHF
once . TRBJ2-7 TRBV20-1 TGCAGTGCTAGTCTCGGCAGCTCCTACGAGCAGTACTTC CSASLGSSYEQYF
. . TRBJ1-1 TRBV5-8 TGTGCCAGCAGCTTGGGGCAGGGAGCCACTGAAGCTTTCTTT CASSLGQGATEAFF
. . TRBJ1-3 TRBV12-3/TRBV12-4 TGTGCCAGCAGTTTGGGTACTGGAAACACCATATATTTT CASSLGTGNTIYF
. . TRBJ1-2 TRBV19 TGTGCCAGTAGTATCGGTACTGGCTACACCTTC CASSIGTGYTF